The entry below gives a single TCR beta chain sequence along with its context. The antigen is undetermined. Ranging in age from roughly 6 to 95, the donors were healthy Caucasian individuals from Russia. The data were obtained in a study of blood T cells in healthy people across ages. The study's findings and limits: It was not possible, with unsorted PBMCs, to conclusively compare naive and antigen-experienced cells.

Sample-barcoded 5' priming and a J-beta primer mix drove a second PCR of about 6 to 12 cycles. Each cDNA molecule was tagged by a template-switch adaptor that had 12 random nucleotides. Every individual sample yielded 3 million or more paired-end reads (each containing CDR3). TCRdb reprocessed the 5' RACE reads via MiXCR and lists one record per CDR3 protein. This table has over 1,200,000 distinct CDR3 sequences, around 55% appearing once. The clonotype was recovered from a man younger than 35 in good health. The sequenced sample consisted of blood.

This CDR3 reads CASSQAVFYGYTF. DNA of the CDR3: TGCGCCAGCAGCCAAGCAGTATTCTATGGCTACACCTTC. The chain combines TRBV4-3 with TRBJ1-2, with D unresolved. Between the trimmed V and J ends, which lost 1 base and 4 bases, there was a span of 7 bases. Germline CDR1 is LGHNA and CDR2 is YSLEER. The CDR3 is made up of 13 amino acids.